These T cell receptor beta chains were read from a single sample in a study of T cells after yellow fever vaccination. TCRdb processed the 5' RACE reads anew with MiXCR; each CDR3 protein has one entry. This repertoire shows 200,000 to 300,000 distinct CDR3 sequences, approximately 3.5% found once; its top ten account for under 20%. Material: PBMCs, obtained 15 days after the yellow fever booster vaccination. These receptors came from a man younger than 35 who received the YFV17D yellow fever vaccine. CDR3s include the opening cysteine and the closing phenylalanine or tryptophan. The order of the fields is CDR3 protein, CDR3 DNA, J gene, clone size, D gene, V gene. The D gene is left open where the match is weak. Some rows mark clone size as missing; the rest say once, few, many or name a class of expanded clone.

CDR3: CASSTGLAASTDTQYF
DNA: TGCGCCAGCAGCACGGGACTAGCGGCTAGCACAGATACGCAGTATTTT
J: TRBJ2-3
size: many
D: TRBD2
V: TRBV5-1

CDR3: CASSRLTGAGDTQYF
DNA: TGCGCCAGCAGCCGCCTGACAGGGGCGGGGGATACGCAGTATTTT
J: TRBJ2-3
size: many
D: TRBD1
V: TRBV5-1

CDR3: CASSLAQGADTEAFF
DNA: TGCGCCAGCAGCTTGGCGCAGGGGGCGGACACTGAAGCTTTCTTT
J: TRBJ1-1
size: many
D: TRBD1
V: TRBV5-1

CDR3: CASSYPGTGVPETQYF
DNA: TGTGCCAGCAGTTACCCCGGGACAGGGGTCCCGGAGACCCAGTACTTC
J: TRBJ2-5
size: many
D: TRBD1
V: TRBV6-2/TRBV6-3

CDR3: CSVEQTGTYNEQFF
DNA: TGCAGCGTGGAACAGACAGGAACCTACAATGAGCAGTTCTTC
J: TRBJ2-1
size: many
D: -
V: TRBV29-1

CDR3: CASSQPDSGDDGYTF
DNA: TGTGCCAGCAGCCAACCGGATTCAGGGGACGATGGCTACACCTTC
J: TRBJ1-2
size: many
D: -
V: TRBV4-2

CDR3: CASSPWGQDTEAFF
DNA: TGTGCCAGCAGCCCCTGGGGGCAGGACACTGAAGCTTTCTTT
J: TRBJ1-1
size: many
D: -
V: TRBV7-6

CDR3: CASTGQAYPVANTGELFF
DNA: TGTGCCAGCACGGGACAGGCATACCCCGTCGCGAACACCGGGGAGCTGTTTTTT
J: TRBJ2-2
size: many
D: TRBD1
V: TRBV2

CDR3: CAGQGSSYNSPLHF
DNA: TGTGCCGGACAGGGGAGCTCCTATAATTCACCCCTCCACTTT
J: TRBJ1-6
size: many
D: TRBD1
V: TRBV6-2/TRBV6-3

CDR3: CASSPGGVNSPLHF
DNA: TGTGCCAGCAGCCCGGGAGGGGTTAATTCACCCCTCCACTTT
J: TRBJ1-6
size: many
D: -
V: TRBV9

CDR3: CASSLAVAQLLTDTQYF
DNA: TGCGCCAGCAGCTTGGCGGTAGCGCAACTCCTCACAGATACGCAGTATTTT
J: TRBJ2-3
size: many
D: -
V: TRBV5-1

CDR3: CASRTAGLSGNTIYF
DNA: TGTGCCAGCCGGACGGCGGGGCTCTCTGGAAACACCATATATTTT
J: TRBJ1-3
size: many
D: -
V: TRBV6-5

CDR3: CASSPRENYGYTF
DNA: TGTGCCAGCTCACCACGAGAAAACTATGGCTACACCTTC
J: TRBJ1-2
size: many
D: -
V: TRBV18

CDR3: CSEGSRERSTDTQYF
DNA: TGCAGTGAGGGTTCCCGGGAACGTTCCACAGATACGCAGTATTTT
J: TRBJ2-3
size: many
D: -
V: TRBV20-1

CDR3: CASSARKANYGYTF
DNA: TGTGCCAGCAGCGCGAGGAAAGCTAACTATGGCTACACCTTC
J: TRBJ1-2
size: many
D: -
V: TRBV6-5

CDR3: CASSSSGRGLGHEQFF
DNA: TGTGCCAGCAGTTCCTCTGGGAGGGGGCTTGGCCATGAGCAGTTCTTC
J: TRBJ2-1
size: many
D: -
V: TRBV27

CDR3: CASSYFFTGELFF
DNA: TGTGCCAGCAGTTACTTTTTTACCGGGGAGCTGTTTTTT
J: TRBJ2-2
size: many
D: -
V: TRBV6-6

CDR3: CASSQSDSDQPQHF
DNA: TGTGCCAGCAGCCAATCGGACAGTGATCAGCCCCAGCATTTT
J: TRBJ1-5
size: many
D: -
V: TRBV3-1

CDR3: CASSLVGQGDNEQFF
DNA: TGTGCCAGCAGCTTAGTGGGACAGGGAGACAATGAGCAGTTCTTC
J: TRBJ2-1
size: -
D: TRBD1
V: TRBV13

CDR3: CASSLGNSSPLHF
DNA: TGTGCCAGCAGCTTGGGCAATAGTTCACCCCTCCACTTT
J: TRBJ1-6
size: many
D: -
V: TRBV5-6

CDR3: CASSTPSSGANVLTF
DNA: TGTGCCAGTAGTACTCCAAGCTCTGGGGCCAACGTCCTGACTTTC
J: TRBJ2-6
size: many
D: -
V: TRBV19

CDR3: CASREILAKNIQYF
DNA: TGTGCCAGCAGGGAGATTCTAGCCAAAAACATTCAGTACTTC
J: TRBJ2-4
size: many
D: -
V: TRBV6-5

CDR3: CASSIGQYEKLFF
DNA: TGTGCCAGCAGCATCGGACAGTATGAAAAACTGTTTTTT
J: TRBJ1-4
size: many
D: -
V: TRBV7-2

CDR3: CASSPPVGEGDGYTF
DNA: TGTGCCAGCTCACCACCCGTAGGGGAAGGGGACGGCTACACCTTC
J: TRBJ1-2
size: few
D: -
V: TRBV18

CDR3: CASSLTTDYGYTF
DNA: TGTGCCAGCAGCTTGACCACGGACTATGGCTACACCTTC
J: TRBJ1-2
size: many
D: -
V: TRBV5-4

CDR3: CASSRTSGYYTDTQYF
DNA: TGTGCCAGCAGCCGCACGAGCGGGTACTACACAGATACGCAGTATTTT
J: TRBJ2-3
size: many
D: -
V: TRBV3-1

CDR3: CASSQELTGTDTQYF
DNA: TGCGCCAGCAGCCAAGAATTGACGGGTACAGATACGCAGTATTTT
J: TRBJ2-3
size: many
D: -
V: TRBV4-1

CDR3: CSARELAGGISTDTQYF
DNA: TGCAGTGCTAGAGAACTAGCGGGGGGCATAAGCACAGATACGCAGTATTTT
J: TRBJ2-3
size: many
D: TRBD2
V: TRBV20-1

CDR3: CASGTKWANPFTEAFF
DNA: TGTGCCAGCGGGACTAAATGGGCCAACCCTTTCACTGAAGCTTTCTTT
J: TRBJ1-1
size: many
D: -
V: TRBV2

CDR3: CASKQGAGNTIYF
DNA: TGTGCCAGCAAACAGGGCGCTGGAAACACCATATATTTT
J: TRBJ1-3
size: many
D: -
V: TRBV12-3/TRBV12-4

CDR3: CASSGRGGETQYF
DNA: TGCGCCAGCAGTGGCCGCGGTGGCGAGACCCAGTACTTC
J: TRBJ2-5
size: many
D: -
V: TRBV10-2

CDR3: CASSIPRGTTDTQYF
DNA: TGTGCCAGCAGCATACCTCGGGGGACCACAGATACGCAGTATTTT
J: TRBJ2-3
size: many
D: -
V: TRBV5-5

CDR3: CASSDPGRADTQYF
DNA: TGTGCCAGCAGTGATCCAGGGAGGGCAGATACGCAGTATTTT
J: TRBJ2-3
size: many
D: TRBD2
V: TRBV6-2/TRBV6-3

CDR3: CSARSNRISTEAFF
DNA: TGCAGTGCTAGATCGAACAGAATCAGCACTGAAGCTTTCTTT
J: TRBJ1-1
size: few
D: -
V: TRBV20-1

CDR3: CSGWGQQNIQYF
DNA: TGCAGCGGATGGGGACAGCAAAACATTCAGTACTTC
J: TRBJ2-4
size: many
D: TRBD1
V: TRBV29-1

CDR3: CASSRTKQGMGETQYF
DNA: TGTGCCAGCAGTCGCACCAAACAGGGGATGGGGGAGACCCAGTACTTC
J: TRBJ2-5
size: many
D: TRBD1
V: TRBV6-6

CDR3: CASSPGARTDTQYF
DNA: TGTGCCAGCAGCCCGGGGGCCCGCACAGATACGCAGTATTTT
J: TRBJ2-3
size: -
D: -
V: TRBV5-4

CDR3: CATRTGTGGEKLFF
DNA: TGTGCCACGCGTACCGGGACAGGGGGTGAAAAACTGTTTTTT
J: TRBJ1-4
size: -
D: TRBD1
V: TRBV18

CDR3: CASSEYRDRVREQYF
DNA: TGTGCCAGCAGCGAGTACCGGGACAGGGTGCGGGAGCAGTACTTC
J: TRBJ2-7
size: many
D: TRBD1
V: TRBV11-1

CDR3: CASSTGTNSYEQYF
DNA: TGCGCCAGCAGCACCGGGACAAACTCCTACGAGCAGTACTTC
J: TRBJ2-7
size: many
D: -
V: TRBV5-1

CDR3: CASSQGSGGAVDTQYF
DNA: TGTGCCAGCAGCCAAGGCTCCGGGGGGGCGGTAGATACGCAGTATTTT
J: TRBJ2-3
size: many
D: TRBD2
V: TRBV4-2